This TCR beta chain came from a study of tumor-infiltrating lymphocytes in glioblastoma multiforme. Three nested ARM-PCR rounds with V-beta and C-beta primers built TCRB libraries. A C-beta primer primed TCRB cDNA from 0.5 ug RNA. TCRdb re-derived calls from the multiplex PCR reads in MiXCR, one entry per CDR3 protein. The sample has approximately 20,000 distinct CDR3 sequences; under 80% are singletons. Study results and caveats: T cells were not sorted into functional subsets. RNA-based TCR sequencing may distort clone frequencies, since cells carry unequal TCR transcript numbers. TCR plus mutation findings rest on a single glioblastoma patient.

On this clonotype: Antigen specificity is unknown.

The length of the CDR3 is 13 residues. CDR1 SQVTM and CDR2 ANQGSEA come from the germline V gene. The TCR comes from a male donor with glioblastoma. The rearrangement joins TRBV29-1 to TRBJ2-2, with D perhaps matching TRBD1 (6 bases). Sequencing was done on a sample of peripheral blood. The DNA for the CDR3 is TGCAGAGCGAGGGGGTTTAACACCGGGGAGCTGTTTTTT. It is translated as CRARGFNTGELFF.